A single sample is the source of the 26 T cell receptor beta chains below, sequenced in a study of T-cell memory formation after mild COVID-19. TCRdb reprocessed the 5' RACE reads via MiXCR and lists one record per CDR3 protein. The data show fewer than 650,000 distinct CDR3 sequences, about 20% seen once. The specimen sequenced was PBMCs or a T cell subset sorted from them (not recorded which). These receptors were taken from an adult woman who had mild COVID-19 (a few samples of this study predate the infection). Cell type and time point are not known.

The V call is TRBV14, the J call TRBJ1-1; 7 positions match TRBD1. Germline V gene data show CDR1 as SGHDN and CDR2 as FVKESK. This CDR3 is built from 13 residues. The V segment lost 2 bases and the J segment 9 bases; nucleotides outside the gene matches: 6. The CDR3 DNA sequence: TGTGCCAGCAGCCAATTGGACAGGCCTCAAGCTTTCTTT. This translates into CASSQLDRPQAFF.

The chain couples TRBV29-1 to TRBJ1-1, with D unresolved. Germline-derived CDR1 and CDR2 are SQVTM and ANQGSEA. V was clipped by 2 bases and J by 11 bases, with 12 bases between them. The CDR3 covers 11 residues. The CDR3 sequence is CSVERAQEAFF. The CDR3 bases are TGCAGCGTTGAAAGGGCCCAGGAGGCTTTCTTT.

This sequence joins TRBV24-1 and TRBJ1-5; possibly TRBD1 for D (6 bases). The CDR3 length is 14 residues. V lost 5 bases and J lost 7, with 14 bases in between. Per germline, CDR1 KGHDR and CDR2 SFDVKD. The DNA of the CDR3 is TGTGCCACCAGTGGAACAGGGATGGGGCAGCCCCAGCATTTT. Residues: CATSGTGMGQPQHF.

This clonotype turned up a few times. This sequence joins TRBV7-9 and TRBJ2-5, with 8 bases that match TRBD2. The CDR3 extends over 15 amino acids. Looked up from germline, CDR1 is SEHNR and CDR2 is FQNEAQ (reference sequence). V shed 1 base and J 1 base; nucleotides not matched to a gene: 2. As DNA, the CDR3 is TGTGCCAGCAGCTTAGACGGGAGGGCCCAAGAGACCCAGTACTTC. Amino acid sequence: CASSLDGRAQETQYF.

The sample holds a few counts of this clonotype. V usage is TRBV7-9 and J usage is TRBJ1-1, with a possible D match to TRBD1 (6 bases). V was shortened by 8 bases and J by 3 bases, with 19 bases between the two germline ends. The V gene's germline CDR1 is SEHNR and CDR2 FQNEAQ (reference sequence). This CDR3 spans 15 amino acids. The CDR3 is CASSRGIGGDTEAFF. Written as DNA, the CDR3 is TGTGCCAGCTCTCGAGGGATTGGGGGCGACACTGAAGCTTTCTTT.

This clonotype was detected a few times. The J gene is TRBJ2-1, the V gene TRBV6-1; D gene ambiguous. Trimming pared 7 bases from V and 5 bases from J, leaving 24 bases between. The germline CDR1 and CDR2 sequences are MNHNS and SASEGT. The CDR3 has 17 residues. CDR3 in DNA: TGTGCCAGCACCGGGCCAAGGACGCTCCCGGCGGACAATGAGCAGTTCTTC. It specifies CASTGPRTLPADNEQFF.

V gene TRBV2 combines with J gene TRBJ1-2, with D possibly TRBD1 on 6 matching bases. V lost 10 bases, J lost 4 bases, and 22 bases lay in between. This CDR3 is built from 15 residues. Germline V gene sequence: CDR1 SNHLY, CDR2 FYNNEI. CDR3 amino acids: CAIPPGAGEAYGYTF. CDR3 DNA: TGTGCCATTCCCCCAGGGGCAGGCGAAGCCTATGGCTACACCTTC.

The sample holds a few counts of this clonotype. The chain carries TRBV7-2 and TRBJ1-3, with a possible D match to TRBD1 (5 bases). Germline V gene sequence: CDR1 SGHTA, CDR2 FQGNSA. The V and J ends lost 0 bases and 4 bases respectively, with 10 bases between them. The CDR3 consists of 15 residues. The CDR3 sequence: CASSLAYKGGNTIYF. The CDR3 coding sequence is TGTGCCAGCAGCTTAGCGTACAAGGGGGGAAACACCATATATTTT.

The chain has TRBV30 and TRBJ1-6, with D maybe TRBD1 (6 bases). Germline V gene lookup returns CDR1 GTSNPN and CDR2 SVGIG (reference sequence). The CDR3 has 17 amino acids. V was clipped by 3 bases and J by 0 bases, with 15 bases between them. Here the CDR3 DNA reads TGTGCCTGGAGCCTGTCAGGGGCAAGCTCCTATAATTCACCCCTCCACTTT. This gives the protein CAWSLSGASSYNSPLHF.

The J gene is TRBJ1-4, the V gene TRBV9; D unresolved. Germline V CDR1 and CDR2: SGDLS, YYNGEE. The CDR3 contains 15 residues. Trimming took 0 bases from V and 7 from J, leaving 13 bases between them. The chain's CDR3 is CASSVGARGGEKLFF. The CDR3 nucleotides are TGTGCCAGCAGCGTAGGAGCTCGGGGTGGTGAAAAACTGTTTTTT.

The chain recombines TRBV7-9 with TRBJ2-7; the D is unclear. Germline assignment: CDR1 SEHNR and CDR2 FQNEAQ (reference sequence). V lost 1 base and J lost 1, with 8 bases in between. The CDR3 contains 14 residues. The CDR3 region is CASSLVSASYEQYF. CDR3 DNA sequence: TGTGCCAGCAGCTTAGTGTCAGCGTCCTACGAGCAGTACTTC.

This clonotype was counted a few times. The chain joins TRBV4-2 to TRBJ2-5; possibly TRBD1 for D (6 bases). Germline CDR1 LGHNA, CDR2 YNFKEQ. V was pared by 4 bases and J by 2 bases, with 11 bases between. The CDR3 loop spans 14 amino acids. DNA for the CDR3: TGTGCCAGCAGCCTGACGACAGGTCAAGAGACCCAGTACTTC. It is translated as CASSLTTGQETQYF.

The chain couples TRBV4-2 to TRBJ1-4; TRBD1 might be the D (5 bases). The ends were cut back, 4 bases at V and 5 bases at J, with 17 bases in the middle. The germline V gene encodes CDR1 LGHNA and CDR2 YNFKEQ. The CDR3 covers 16 residues. The CDR3 region has the DNA TGTGCCAGCAGCCGGGTTCTGGGGGAGGTCAATGAAAAACTGTTTTTT. Encoded protein: CASSRVLGEVNEKLFF.

This clonotype showed up many times. The CDR3 nucleotides read TGCAGCGCCAACGTCCATACGCGGAATGAGCAGTTCTTC. Translation: CSANVHTRNEQFF. The chain has TRBV29-1 and TRBJ2-1; D is undetermined. Germline CDR1 is SQVTM and CDR2 is ANQGSEA. The length of the CDR3 is 13 residues. Trimming took 7 bases from V and 7 from J, leaving 17 bases between them.

This clonotype was picked up a small number of times. This chain uses TRBV7-9 with TRBJ2-1, with D unclear. The germline V and J ends were trimmed by 3 bases and 7 bases, with 7 bases remaining between them. Germline values: CDR1 SEHNR, CDR2 FQNEAQ (reference sequence). The length of the CDR3 is 12 residues. As DNA, the CDR3 is TGTGCCAGCAGCTTCAGGTTTAATGAGCAGTTCTTC. Encoded protein: CASSFRFNEQFF.

The rearrangement links TRBV5-1 to TRBJ1-1; D unresolved. Trimming removed 0 bases from V and 1 base from J, with 10 bases in between. CDR3 length equals 15 residues. Germline V gives CDR1 SGHRS, CDR2 YFSETQ. The CDR3 DNA reads TGCGCCAGCAGCTTGGAGTGGGGTCCGAACACTGAAGCTTTCTTT. It yields the protein CASSLEWGPNTEAFF.

J is TRBJ1-2 and V is TRBV24-1; D perhaps matches TRBD1 (6 bases). Germline V lookup: CDR1 KGHDR, CDR2 SFDVKD. V gave up 3 bases and J gave up 5 bases, with 9 bases separating them. This CDR3 region has 13 residues. Here the CDR3 reads CATSDPGQYGYTF. As DNA, the CDR3 is TGTGCCACCAGTGATCCCGGACAGTATGGCTACACCTTC.

The rearrangement uses TRBV12-3 or TRBV12-4 and TRBJ1-5; 7 positions agree with TRBD1. V lost 5 bases and J lost 6; bases outside the gene matches: 13. The CDR3 contains 16 residues. Written as DNA, the CDR3 is TGTGCCAGCAGTCCAGCCGCTGACAGGGCGGTTCAGCCCCAGCATTTT. Translating it yields CASSPAADRAVQPQHF.

V is TRBV7-9 and J is TRBJ2-7; 7 positions agree with TRBD1. With V trimmed by 5 bases and J by 3 bases, 4 bases remained unmatched. The germline V gene encodes CDR1 SEHNR and CDR2 FQNEAQ (reference sequence). This CDR3 is built from 13 residues. CDR3 DNA: TGTGCCAGCAGCACGGGACAGTTCTACGAGCAGTACTTC. This translates into CASSTGQFYEQYF.

This chain connects TRBV2 to TRBJ2-3; 14 positions agree with TRBD2. There are 18 residues in the CDR3. The V gene end was trimmed by 4 bases and the J gene end by 6 bases; junction bases not matched to a gene: 12. In germline, CDR1 is SNHLY, CDR2 FYNNEI. The CDR3 DNA reads as TGTGCCAGCAGTGCCCCTGGGACTAGCGGGGGTGCCCGGGATACGCAGTATTTT. Protein: CASSAPGTSGGARDTQYF.

This clonotype was observed many times. The V call is TRBV29-1, the J call TRBJ2-3, with 7 bases lining up with TRBD2. Per the germline V gene, CDR1 is SQVTM and CDR2 is ANQGSEA. V trimming: 6 bases; J trimming: 7 bases; junction bases outside the gene matches: 4. CDR3 length: 11 residues. The CDR3: CSVRGGNTQYF. The CDR3 nucleotides are TGCAGCGTCCGCGGGGGAAATACGCAGTATTTT.

The chain couples TRBV27 to TRBJ2-7, with TRBD2 identical over 7 bases. From germline, CDR1 is MNHEY and CDR2 SMNVEV (reference sequence). This CDR3 contains 15 residues. Trimming took 0 bases from V and 3 from J; bases not matched to a gene: 5. In DNA, the CDR3 is TGTGCCAGCAGTTTATCGGGAGGGATTTACTACGAGCAGTACTTC. Protein: CASSLSGGIYYEQYF.

The J gene is TRBJ2-5, the V gene TRBV9; D unclear. Trimming removed 2 bases at V and 5 bases at J, with 13 bases between. CDR3 length: 14 amino acids. From germline, CDR1 is SGDLS and CDR2 YYNGEE. The CDR3 protein is CASSVGFIGETQYF. In nucleotides, the CDR3 is TGTGCCAGCAGCGTCGGGTTCATTGGGGAGACCCAGTACTTC.

The V and J genes are TRBV24-1 and TRBJ2-5; 10 positions match TRBD2. The CDR3 sequence is 18 residues long. Germline values: CDR1 KGHDR, CDR2 SFDVKD. V lost 0 bases and J lost 2; bases outside the gene matches: 8. This CDR3 is CATSDLRTSGTEQETQYF. CDR3 nucleotides: TGTGCCACCAGTGATTTGCGGACTAGCGGAACGGAGCAAGAGACCCAGTACTTC.

This chain connects TRBV29-1 to TRBJ2-1, with unresolved D. V shed 4 bases and J shed 2 bases, with 12 bases lying between them. CDR3 size: 14 residues. The germline CDR1 and CDR2 sequences are SQVTM and ANQGSEA. CDR3 DNA sequence: TGCAGCGTTGCCGGCAGGTTAGCCTACAATGAGCAGTTCTTC. Translating it yields CSVAGRLAYNEQFF.

This clonotype was seen more than once but under ten times. V and J are TRBV25-1 and TRBJ2-5, with a possible D match to TRBD2 (6 bases). Trimming took 2 bases from V and 3 from J, leaving 7 bases between them. From germline, CDR1 is MGHDK and CDR2 SYGVNS. This CDR3 region has 13 residues. The CDR3 nucleotides are TGTGCCAGCAGTGAAGGAGGGAAAGAGACCCAGTACTTC. Its protein is CASSEGGKETQYF.